A selection of T cell receptor beta chains follows, all from one sample in a study of T cells in Graves' hyperthyroidism and ophthalmopathy. TCRdb independently ran MiXCR on the multiplex PCR reads; one entry per CDR3 protein. Among 450,000 to 500,000 distinct CDR3 sequences listed, approximately 22% were seen once. Sample: blood. Receptor source: an older woman with Graves' ophthalmopathy. CDR3s leave out the opening cysteine and the closing phenylalanine or tryptophan. The order of the fields is V gene, CDR3 length, CDR3 protein.

v_gene: TRBV20-1; len: 12; CDR3aa: SARASGRAHEQF
v_gene: TRBV30; len: 11; CDR3aa: AWSGLNLNGYT
v_gene: TRBV6-1; len: 11; CDR3aa: ASSDRDPYEQY
v_gene: TRBV7-9; len: 12; CDR3aa: ASSLGASVNEQY
v_gene: TRBV10-1; len: 11; CDR3aa: ASSDPVGTEAF
v_gene: TRBV19; len: 11; CDR3aa: ASSLQSFQPQH
v_gene: TRBV29-1; len: 10; CDR3aa: SVEVNIGTQY
v_gene: TRBV30; len: 9; CDR3aa: AWSPGSGYT
v_gene: TRBV12-3/TRBV12-4; len: 13; CDR3aa: ASSLRTGGSNEQY
v_gene: TRBV27; len: 14; CDR3aa: ASSSRGRALYNEQF
v_gene: TRBV6-2/TRBV6-3; len: 12; CDR3aa: ASSYASGRNEQF
v_gene: TRBV15; len: 13; CDR3aa: ATSRDQGGNYGYT
v_gene: TRBV6-5; len: 15; CDR3aa: ASSYVGGVGLGKTQY
v_gene: TRBV9; len: 15; CDR3aa: ASSVGTGGRNTGELF
v_gene: TRBV24-1; len: 12; CDR3aa: ATSSGQGEETQY
v_gene: TRBV12-3/TRBV12-4; len: 16; CDR3aa: ASSSHLGQGLSGNTIY
v_gene: TRBV5-1; len: 14; CDR3aa: ASSPPPGAVNYGYT
v_gene: TRBV15; len: 13; CDR3aa: ATSAGQSSSYEQY
v_gene: TRBV6-2/TRBV6-3; len: 14; CDR3aa: ASSYRVGPSYNEQF
v_gene: TRBV7-2; len: 11; CDR3aa: ASRSDGGNTIY
v_gene: TRBV20-1; len: 11; CDR3aa: SAPDEASDEQY
v_gene: TRBV11-2; len: 11; CDR3aa: ASSPGHNNEQF
v_gene: TRBV7-9; len: 13; CDR3aa: ASSLAGGLTGELF
v_gene: TRBV6-1; len: 13; CDR3aa: ASRGGGSGANVLT
v_gene: TRBV2; len: 12; CDR3aa: ASGQGRGNQPQH
v_gene: TRBV20-1; len: 12; CDR3aa: SARDLAGADTQY
v_gene: TRBV28; len: 13; CDR3aa: ATGLAGLAGETQY
v_gene: TRBV5-1; len: 15; CDR3aa: ASSLMTGVRDNEKLF
v_gene: TRBV28; len: 14; CDR3aa: ASRRDRGNYNSPLH
v_gene: TRBV28; len: 12; CDR3aa: ASRSGVTNEKLF
v_gene: TRBV6-2/TRBV6-3; len: 13; CDR3aa: ASSWDVQSTGELF
v_gene: TRBV5-1; len: 15; CDR3aa: ASSPQPPGGSPETQY
v_gene: TRBV7-3; len: 13; CDR3aa: ASSPLAGEGNEQF
v_gene: TRBV19; len: 14; CDR3aa: ATLDTGAGWNTEAF
v_gene: TRBV5-1; len: 13; CDR3aa: ASSRETSVYNEQF
v_gene: TRBV19; len: 13; CDR3aa: ASNARGGDNQPQH
v_gene: TRBV12-3/TRBV12-4; len: 12; CDR3aa: ASSFWGRNQPQH
v_gene: TRBV29-1; len: 12; CDR3aa: SVATGGGTDTQY
v_gene: TRBV20-1; len: 10; CDR3aa: SALRGTHEQF
v_gene: TRBV6-2/TRBV6-3; len: 11; CDR3aa: ASRTSSGYEQY
v_gene: TRBV12-3/TRBV12-4; len: 13; CDR3aa: ASSLLGRSYNEQF
v_gene: TRBV30; len: 13; CDR3aa: AWSVFGSSSYEQY
v_gene: TRBV6-7; len: 15; CDR3aa: ASSFSLLAGKLTGQY
v_gene: TRBV3-1; len: 11; CDR3aa: ASSHGQSYEQY
v_gene: TRBV12-3/TRBV12-4; len: 10; CDR3aa: ASTRTSETQY
v_gene: TRBV3-1; len: 14; CDR3aa: ASSPEAGGGNYEQY
v_gene: TRBV20-1; len: 12; CDR3aa: SASEQVSNQPQH
v_gene: TRBV6-1; len: 12; CDR3aa: ASSYVRGNTEAF
v_gene: TRBV5-4; len: 13; CDR3aa: ASSPDSRMNTEAF
v_gene: TRBV6-5; len: 13; CDR3aa: ASSYSSASSYEQY
v_gene: TRBV20-1; len: 10; CDR3aa: SAAEGRTEAF
v_gene: TRBV6-2/TRBV6-3; len: 10; CDR3aa: ASRGDSYEQY
v_gene: TRBV5-1; len: 14; CDR3aa: ASSLEGTGGFYEQY
v_gene: TRBV3-1; len: 12; CDR3aa: ASSQQGSGNTIY
v_gene: TRBV5-8; len: 11; CDR3aa: ASTSRARRGYT
v_gene: TRBV12-5; len: 12; CDR3aa: ASGEGRDRTEAF
v_gene: TRBV5-1; len: 13; CDR3aa: ASSRIGATNTEAF